This TCR beta chain was profiled in a study of T cell repertoires in cytomegalovirus infection. Study results and caveats: Totalled public TCR beta family frequency picked out people who carried CMV plus the relevant HLA.

In this sample, this clonotype turned up many times. Antigen unknown. V gave up 5 bases and J gave up 3 bases; unmatched junction bases: 18. The CDR3 runs to 19 residues. CDR1 and CDR2 from the germline V gene are SGHTA and FQGNSA. One entry per CDR3 protein, called by TCRdb with MiXCR from the reads. This table has approximately 290,000 distinct CDR3 sequences, about 25% appearing once. The sequence derives from a human donor in good health (CMV status not recorded). Some clones in this sample may be carry-over from other donors' samples. V is TRBV7-2 and J is TRBJ2-5; 10 bases are shared with TRBD2. The sample was PBMCs. CDR3 sequence reads: CASSRAGTSVKLREETQYF. The CDR3 nucleotides read TGTGCCAGCAGCCGAGCCGGGACTAGCGTTAAACTTAGGGAAGAGACCCAGTACTTC.